The 11 T cell receptor beta chains below all came from one sample that was sequenced in a study of T cell responses to AZD1222 COVID-19 vaccine. TCRdb keeps only in-frame clones here, not all; method: immunoSEQ multiplex PCR. The top ten clones hold approximately 1.2% of a sample with about 130,000 clones, roughly 92% of them seen once. The source material was peripheral blood, sampled 28 days after the second AZD1222 dose. The source of these receptors is an adult who received the AZD1222 COVID-19 vaccine.

The chain recombines TRBV6-5 with TRBJ1-2; D gene ambiguous. The CDR3 is 13 amino acids. The germline CDR1 and CDR2 sequences are MNHEY and SVGAGI. Trimming pared 8 bases from V and 0 bases from J, leaving 10 bases between. The CDR3 is CASSRAANYGYTF. The CDR3 bases are TGTGCCAGCTCGAGGGCCGCTAACTATGGCTACACCTTC.

The CDR3 DNA reads as TGTGCCAGCAGTGATAGGGTGGATAATTCACCCCTCCACTTT. It yields the protein CASSDRVDNSPLHF. The chain combines TRBV6-1 with TRBJ1-6, with D hard to call. V lost 3 bases to trimming and J lost 5 bases, with 8 bases between them. Germline CDR1 and CDR2: MNHNS and SASEGT. The CDR3 consists of 14 residues.

The chain uses TRBV7-3 and TRBJ2-5, with 7 bases aligning to TRBD1. Germline CDR1 SGHTA, CDR2 FQGTGA. There are 13 residues in the CDR3. V trimming: 5 bases; J trimming: 5 bases; junction bases outside the gene matches: 5. CDR3: CASSVTGRETQYF. Here the CDR3 DNA reads TGTGCCAGCAGCGTGACAGGGCGCGAGACCCAGTACTTC. Combining the CDR3 with reference TRBV7-3 and TRBJ2-5 gives the whole variable domain GAGVSQTPSNKVTEKGKYVELRCDPISGHTALYWYRQSLGQGPEFLIYFQGTGAADDSGLPNDRFFAVRPEGSVSTLKIQRTERGDSAVYLCASSVTGRETQYFGPGTRLLVL.

The chain joins TRBV20-1 to TRBJ1-1, with D unresolved. Between the trimmed V and J ends, which lost 3 bases and 3 bases, there was a span of 11 bases. CDR3 length: 13 residues. Germline V CDR1 and CDR2: DFQATT, SNEGSKA (reference sequence). The CDR3 coding sequence is TGCAGTGCTAGTGGGGAACAGCACACTGAAGCTTTCTTT. Protein: CSASGEQHTEAFF.

The J gene is TRBJ2-3, the V gene TRBV5-1, with D possibly TRBD2 on 6 matching bases. This CDR3 spans 16 amino acids. Germline V lookup: CDR1 SGHRS, CDR2 YFSETQ. Trimming took off 2 bases at V and 2 bases at J, with 15 bases between the two ends. The CDR3 coding sequence is TGCGCCAGCAGCTTCTCGGGAGCCGCTTCCACAGATACGCAGTATTTT. This sequence encodes CASSFSGAASTDTQYF.

The chain carries TRBV24-1 and TRBJ2-5, with D possibly being TRBD1 (6 bases). The CDR3 extends over 16 amino acids. The germline CDR1 and CDR2 sequences are KGHDR and SFDVKD. Trimming took off 1 base at V and 2 bases at J, with 13 bases between the two ends. Here the CDR3 DNA reads TGTGCCACCAGTGATTTAGCGACAGGAGAACAAGAGACCCAGTACTTC. This gives the protein CATSDLATGEQETQYF.

CDR3 coding DNA: TGTGCCAGCGGACAGGGTAGCTCTGGGGCCAACGTCCTGACTTTC. Protein product: CASGQGSSGANVLTF. The gene calls are TRBV6-5 and TRBJ2-6, with 8 positions matching TRBD1. Germline loops: CDR1 MNHEY, CDR2 SVGAGI. V lost 8 bases to trimming and J lost 0 bases; unmatched junction nucleotides: 3. The CDR3 runs 15 residues.

This clone was seen a few times. This specimen includes other DNA sequences encoding the same CDR3. The chain uses TRBV3-1 (or the pseudogene TRBV3-2) and TRBJ1-2; no clear D gene. CDR3 length equals 11 residues. CDR1 and CDR2 from the germline V gene are LGHDT and YNNKEL (reference sequence). Trimming stripped 1 base from V and 7 bases from J, with 4 bases between. CDR3: CASSQGGGYTF. In DNA, the CDR3 is TGTGCCAGCAGCCAAGGGGGTGGCTACACCTTC.

The V call is TRBV19, the J call TRBJ1-5; TRBD1 is a possible D gene (5 bases). V lost 9 bases and J 3 bases, leaving 12 bases between the germline ends. The CDR3 is made up of 13 amino acids. Germline V lookup: CDR1 LNHDA, CDR2 SQIVND (reference sequence). CDR3 region: CASRRQINQPQHF. The CDR3 nucleotides read TGTGCCAGCAGGAGACAGATCAATCAGCCCCAGCATTTT.

V usage is TRBV6-6 and J usage is TRBJ1-5; possible D gene TRBD1, 5 bases. The CDR3 loop spans 15 amino acids. Germline CDR1 MNHNY, CDR2 SVGAGI (reference sequence). V was cut by 0 bases and J by 11 bases, with 17 bases left in between. The CDR3 spells CASSYSGDGLGAQHF. The CDR3 nucleotides read TGTGCCAGCAGTTACTCGGGGGACGGTTTAGGTGCCCAGCATTTT.

V and J are TRBV2 and TRBJ1-5; 9 positions agree with TRBD1. The V gene's germline CDR1 is SNHLY and CDR2 FYNNEI. The CDR3 length is 16 residues. Trimming took 5 bases from V and 4 from J; bases not matched to a gene: 9. CDR3 residues: CASSRTGGGLNQPQHF. CDR3 nucleotides: TGTGCCAGCAGTCGCACAGGGGGCGGATTGAATCAGCCCCAGCATTTT.